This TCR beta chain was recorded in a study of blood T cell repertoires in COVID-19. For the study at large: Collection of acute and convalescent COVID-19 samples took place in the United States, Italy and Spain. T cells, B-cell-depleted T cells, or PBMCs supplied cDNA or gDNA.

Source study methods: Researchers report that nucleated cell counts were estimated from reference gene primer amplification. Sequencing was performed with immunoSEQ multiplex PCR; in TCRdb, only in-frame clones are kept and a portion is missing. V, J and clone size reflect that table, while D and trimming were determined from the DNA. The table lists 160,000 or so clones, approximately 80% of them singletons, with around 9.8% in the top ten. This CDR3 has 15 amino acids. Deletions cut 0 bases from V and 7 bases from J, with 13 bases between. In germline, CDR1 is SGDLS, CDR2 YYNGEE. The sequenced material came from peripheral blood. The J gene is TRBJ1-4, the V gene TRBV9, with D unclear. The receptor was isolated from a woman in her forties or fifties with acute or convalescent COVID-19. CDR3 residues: CASSVAGLMVEKLFF. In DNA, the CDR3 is TGTGCCAGCAGCGTAGCGGGTTTAATGGTTGAAAAACTGTTTTTT.